Listed here are 31 T cell receptor beta chains from one sample, sequenced in a study of breast tumors, draining lymph nodes, adjacent tissues. MiXCR, run by TCRdb on the multiplex PCR reads, gives a single entry per CDR3 protein. The data show about 31,000 distinct CDR3 sequences, roughly 63% seen once. What was sequenced was breast tumor tissue. The receptors stem from a female donor with breast cancer. Some clones in this sample may be carry-over from other donors' samples.

The chain is built from TRBV5-4 and TRBJ2-7; 8 nucleotides line up with TRBD1. V lost 2 bases, J lost 5 bases, and 3 bases stayed unmatched. Germline V gene data show CDR1 as SGHNT and CDR2 as YYREEE (reference sequence). CDR3 size: 13 residues. The CDR3 is CASSFDRGNEQYF. As DNA, the CDR3 is TGTGCCAGCAGCTTCGACAGGGGCAACGAGCAGTACTTC.

This clonotype was seen only a few times. The CDR3 nucleotides read TGCGCCAGCAGCTTGACAGGGACTGGAAACACCATATATTTT. Protein sequence: CASSLTGTGNTIYF. This rearrangement joins TRBV5-1 to TRBJ1-3; tentatively, D is TRBD1 (6 bases). Germline V lookup: CDR1 SGHRS, CDR2 YFSETQ. Trimming took 1 base from V and 2 from J, leaving 7 bases between them. There are 14 residues in the CDR3.

The CDR3 protein is CASSPGTSGSTDTQYF. The CDR3 nucleotides are TGTGCCAGCAGTCCCGGGACTAGCGGGAGTACAGATACGCAGTATTTT. The V gene is TRBV12-3 or TRBV12-4, the J gene TRBJ2-3; TRBD2 agrees at 14 bases. The CDR3 is 16 residues long. V lost 5 bases and J lost 3; bases outside the gene matches: 4.

This clonotype was recorded at least ten times. A read error may be the cause here, since a much bigger clone is one base away. The chain uses TRBV20-1 and TRBJ2-1; 7 bases agree with TRBD2. This CDR3 contains 14 residues. Germline loops: CDR1 DFQATT, CDR2 SNEGSKA (reference sequence). CDR3 loop: CSAVGGSSYTEQFF. The CDR3, as DNA: TGCAGTGCAGTGGGCGGGAGCTCCTACACTGAGCAGTTCTTC.

In its sample, this clonotype was seen many times. A junction boundary mismatches the germline segment, possibly from a read error. This rearrangement joins TRBV14 to TRBJ1-2; TRBD1 matches at 7 bases. CDR1 is SGHDN and CDR2 is FVKESK in the germline V gene. CDR3 size: 15 residues. CDR3 DNA sequence: TGTGCCAGCAGCCAATTCAGGGGGGGCGATCATGGCTCCACCTTC. Encoded protein: CASSQFRGGDHGSTF.

The J gene is TRBJ1-2, the V gene TRBV5-6; 7 bases line up with TRBD1. Germline V gives CDR1 SGHDT, CDR2 YYEEEE. V was clipped by 1 base and J by 8 bases; unmatched bases: 11. This CDR3 is 15 amino acids long. The DNA of the CDR3 is TGTGCCAGCAGCTTGATTAACAGGGGTGAGTCGGGCTACACCTTC. Its translation is CASSLINRGESGYTF.

The rearrangement uses TRBV12-3 or TRBV12-4 and TRBJ1-5, with D unresolved. The CDR3 covers 15 residues. V was trimmed by 6 bases and J by 11 bases, leaving 23 bases between them. CDR3 region: CASSPTAGDQETQHF. The CDR3 DNA sequence: TGTGCCAGCAGCCCAACGGCAGGCGACCAAGAGACCCAGCATTTT.

The chain is built from TRBV5-6 and TRBJ2-5; D not resolved. Trimming removed 1 base at V and 1 base at J, with 11 bases between. Germline loops: CDR1 SGHDT, CDR2 YYEEEE. This CDR3 contains 15 residues. The CDR3 sequence: CASSLPGRIQETQYF. The CDR3, as DNA: TGTGCCAGCAGCTTGCCCGGACGGATCCAAGAGACCCAGTACTTC.

CDR3 DNA: TGCGCCAGCAGTGGGACAGGGGAGTATGGCTACACCTTC. It yields the protein CASSGTGEYGYTF. V usage is TRBV10-2 and J usage is TRBJ1-2; 9 positions match TRBD1. Unmatched junction bases numbered 2, after V lost 4 bases and J lost 5 bases. Germline assignment: CDR1 WSHSY and CDR2 SAAADI. There are 13 residues in the CDR3.

The chain links TRBV20-1 to TRBJ1-4; D uncertain. The germline gives CDR1 DFQATT, CDR2 SNEGSKA (reference sequence). Trimming cost V 1 base and J 7 bases, with 7 bases left between them. The CDR3 is 12 residues long. The CDR3 loop is CSARGPVEKLFF. Written as DNA, the CDR3 is TGCAGTGCTAGAGGACCGGTTGAAAAACTGTTTTTT.

The chain carries TRBV6-5 and TRBJ2-7, with D possibly being TRBD2 (5 bases). The germline V and J ends were trimmed by 2 bases and 2 bases, with 13 bases remaining between them. The CDR3 contains 15 residues. From germline, CDR1 is MNHEY and CDR2 SVGAGI. In DNA, the CDR3 is TGTGCCAGCAGTTACAGCCCCTCTAGCCCCTACGAGCAGTACTTC. Protein sequence: CASSYSPSSPYEQYF.

This clonotype turned up a few times. The chain has TRBV5-5 and TRBJ2-1; 12 bases are shared with TRBD1. The CDR3 has 14 amino acids. The V and J ends lost 4 bases and 7 bases, in that order; junction bases with no gene match: 3. Germline CDR1 SGHKS, CDR2 YYEKEE (reference sequence). CDR3 sequence: CASSGGQGANEQFF. The CDR3 region has the DNA TGTGCCAGCAGCGGGGGACAGGGGGCGAATGAGCAGTTCTTC.

This chain joins TRBV2 and TRBJ1-5; D is unresolved. The CDR3 length is 13 residues. Trimming shortened V by 8 bases and J by 11 bases, and 19 bases separated the two germline ends. Germline-derived CDR1 and CDR2 are SNHLY and FYNNEI. The CDR3 region is CASFTSTRETQHF. The CDR3 bases are TGTGCCAGCTTTACTAGCACCCGAGAGACCCAGCATTTT.

For this clonotype: A junction end diverges from the germline sequence, so it may reflect a read error. The rearrangement links TRBV29-1 to TRBJ1-4; tentatively, D is TRBD1 (5 bases). The CDR3 contains 17 residues. Per the germline V gene, CDR1 is SQVTM and CDR2 is ANQGSEA. The CDR3 reads CSVEEGLRPGANEKLLF. CDR3 DNA sequence: TGCAGCGTTGAAGAAGGGTTACGTCCTGGGGCTAATGAAAAGCTGCTTTTT.

This clonotype was recorded once. The CDR3, as DNA: TGTGCCAGCGCCGGACAGGGGACGAACTACGAGCAGTACTTC. This encodes CASAGQGTNYEQYF. The chain is built from TRBV24-1 and TRBJ2-7; 9 bases line up with TRBD1. Germline V gene lookup returns CDR1 KGHDR and CDR2 SFDVKD. The V and J ends lost 11 bases and 3 bases, in that order; junction bases with no gene match: 10. The CDR3 covers 14 residues.

This clonotype was found many times. The rearrangement joins TRBV7-2 to TRBJ2-1; 10 bases align to TRBD2. V lost 0 bases and J lost 8; bases outside the gene matches: 4. Germline values: CDR1 SGHTA, CDR2 FQGNSA. The CDR3 is 15 amino acids. CDR3 sequence (DNA): TGTGCCAGCAGCTTAGCTAGCGGGGGGCCGTATGAGCAGTTCTTC. It yields the protein CASSLASGGPYEQFF.

As for this clonotype: The junction departs from germline at one end; a sequencing error may be responsible. This rearrangement joins TRBV12-3 or TRBV12-4 to TRBJ2-2; D gene uncertain. This CDR3 region has 12 residues. CDR3 sequence reads: CVSSTSTGELFF. Here the CDR3 DNA reads TGTGTCAGCAGTACCAGTACCGGGGAGCTGTTTTTT.

This clonotype came up many times. This sequence joins TRBV18 and TRBJ1-2; D is undetermined. The germline gives CDR1 KGHSH, CDR2 LQKENI. The CDR3 runs to 15 residues. Between the trimmed V and J ends, which lost 3 bases and 2 bases, there was a span of 13 bases. CDR3 in DNA: TGTGCCAGCTCACCGCCAGAAGGATTAAACTATGGCTACACCTTC. Protein: CASSPPEGLNYGYTF.

This clonotype came up once. The gene calls are TRBV10-3 and TRBJ2-5; the D gene is possibly TRBD2 (6 bases). The germline CDR1 and CDR2 sequences are ENHRY and SYGVKD. The V gene lost 8 bases and the J gene lost 2 bases, with 15 bases spanning the gap. This CDR3 comprises 14 residues. CDR3 residues: CAIGEAGRQETQYF. The DNA of the CDR3 is TGTGCCATCGGGGAGGCGGGGAGACAAGAGACCCAGTACTTC.

The rearrangement uses TRBV4-1 and TRBJ2-7; 8 nucleotides align to TRBD2. CDR1 is MGHRA, CDR2 YSYEKL, per germline. Trimming took 4 bases from V and 3 from J; bases not matched to a gene: 11. The CDR3 consists of 16 residues. CDR3 sequence (DNA): TGCGCCAGCAGCCGCGGGAGGACTAGTAATGGCTACGAGCAGTACTTC. It translates to CASSRGRTSNGYEQYF.

By sample share, this clonotype is medium-sized. The V call is TRBV20-1, the J call TRBJ2-7; D possibly corresponds to TRBD2 (6 bases). Deletions cut 0 bases from V and 4 bases from J, with 13 bases between. The germline gives CDR1 DFQATT, CDR2 SNEGSKA (reference sequence). The CDR3 extends over 14 amino acids. CDR3 residues: CSARDQEGRYEQYF. DNA of the CDR3: TGCAGTGCTAGAGACCAGGAGGGGAGGTACGAGCAGTACTTC.

This clonotype is categorized as medium-sized. This chain uses TRBV4-2 with TRBJ2-3, with TRBD2 identical over 11 bases. Germline CDR1 and CDR2: LGHNA and YNFKEQ. The CDR3 length is 13 residues. The J segment lost 6 bases and the V segment lost 7 bases, leaving 3 bases of the junction unmatched. CDR3 sequence (DNA): TGTGCCAGCAAACTAGCGGGGGTGGATACGCAGTATTTT. It encodes CASKLAGVDTQYF.

The V gene is TRBV10-3, the J gene TRBJ2-1; a possible D gene is TRBD2 (5 bases). Germline V gives CDR1 ENHRY, CDR2 SYGVKD. The CDR3 covers 11 residues. V was trimmed by 4 bases and J by 15 bases, leaving 13 bases between them. CDR3 nucleotide sequence: TGTGCCATCAGTGGAGGAGGCGTGCGGTTCTTC. It is translated as CAISGGGVRFF.

The rearrangement joins TRBV19 to TRBJ2-1; tentatively, D is TRBD1 (5 bases). Germline assignment: CDR1 LNHDA and CDR2 SQIVND (reference sequence). The V gene lost 4 bases and the J gene lost 12 bases, with 16 bases spanning the gap. The CDR3 covers 13 residues. The CDR3 bases are TGTGCCAGTAGTACAACACCACCTAGGGGGCAGTTCTTC. This sequence encodes CASSTTPPRGQFF.

This clonotype appeared many times. This rearrangement joins TRBV10-3 to TRBJ1-1; no clear D gene. The length of the CDR3 is 11 residues. Per the germline V gene, CDR1 is ENHRY and CDR2 is SYGVKD. Deletions cut 4 bases from V and 9 bases from J, with 9 bases between. CDR3: CAISGLQQAFF. In nucleotides, the CDR3 is TGTGCCATCAGTGGACTACAGCAAGCTTTCTTT.

The V call is TRBV24-1, the J call TRBJ1-6; 7 bases fit TRBD1. The CDR3 has 15 residues. Germline CDR1 is KGHDR and CDR2 is SFDVKD. The J segment lost 8 bases and the V segment lost 7 bases, leaving 10 bases of the junction unmatched. As DNA, the CDR3 is TGTGCCACCAGCGGCCGGGGGACAGAGGATTCACCCCTCCACTTT. It encodes CATSGRGTEDSPLHF.

This sequence joins TRBV29-1 and TRBJ2-2; D remains ambiguous. Germline V gene sequence: CDR1 SQVTM, CDR2 ANQGSEA. The CDR3 has 10 amino acids. CDR3 nucleotide sequence: TGCAGTGTGAACACCGGGGAGCTGTTTTTT. Its translation is CSVNTGELFF.

The chain has TRBV5-4 and TRBJ2-1; D is possibly TRBD2 (6 bases). The germline gives CDR1 SGHNT, CDR2 YYREEE (reference sequence). This CDR3 is built from 12 residues. The V gene lost 4 bases and the J gene lost 6 bases, with 8 bases spanning the gap. In DNA form, the CDR3 reads TGTGCCAGCAGCCACGGGAGCAATGAGCAGTTCTTC. Protein sequence: CASSHGSNEQFF.

This rearrangement joins TRBV20-1 to TRBJ1-6; D is uncertain. Trimming took off 0 bases at V and 8 bases at J, with 8 bases between the two ends. From germline, CDR1 is DFQATT and CDR2 SNEGSKA (reference sequence). The CDR3 has 13 residues. This CDR3 reads CSAREYTDSPLHF. CDR3 nucleotides: TGCAGTGCTAGAGAATATACAGATTCACCCCTCCACTTT.

CDR3 coding DNA: TGTGCCAGCAGCTTGGACAGGGCGAACACCGGGGAGCTGTTTTTT. Protein: CASSLDRANTGELFF. The chain joins TRBV11-2 to TRBJ2-2; 8 nucleotides match TRBD1. In germline, CDR1 is SGHAT, CDR2 FQNNGV. The ends lost 3 bases at V and 0 bases at J; junction bases unmatched: 0. The CDR3 is 15 residues long.

In its sample, this clonotype was seen once. The chain joins TRBV7-9 to TRBJ2-7; 11 bases match TRBD2. Germline V lookup: CDR1 SEHNR, CDR2 FQNEAQ (reference sequence). V was clipped by 5 bases and J by 5 bases; unmatched bases: 8. The CDR3 is 15 residues long. The CDR3 region is CASSLTSGIDDEQYF. CDR3 sequence (DNA): TGTGCCAGCAGCCTGACTAGCGGGATAGACGACGAGCAGTACTTC.